The source of this T cell receptor (beta chain) is a study of blood T cell repertoires in COVID-19 (dated by TCRdb to 2020 to 2021). The study in broad terms: Collaborator samples came from the United States, Italy and Spain and covered acute and convalescent phases of COVID-19. The prospective study material was composed of cDNA or gDNA derived from T cells, B-cell-depleted T cells, or PBMCs. The dataset comprised deeply sampled blood TCRbeta repertoires from subjects exposed to, actively infected with, or recovered from COVID-19. The repertoires were released in a freely available public database intended as a resource for research on the immune response to SARS-CoV-2. The samples were drawn from the first 160 participants of the ongoing ImmuneRACE study and from about 1,200 subjects provided by 6 global collaborators. Nearly every sample came with metadata listing a de-identified subject ID, COVID-19 status, age in years and sex. Where available, HLA class I and class II types were taken from metadata supplied by the sample provider and were not determined by assay-based typing.

About this clone itself: Its antigen is unknown. Per-base qualities were not stored, and no clone one base away is much larger.

Sequences LNHDA (CDR1) and SQIVND (CDR2) are obtained from the germline V gene (reference sequence). Spanning cysteine to phenylalanine, the CDR3 consists of 15 amino acids. The CDR3 DNA has 45 bases and is translated from base 1. After removal of 6 bases from V and 8 bases from J, the junction retains 13 bases not matched to a gene. TCRbeta CDR3 regions were amplified from genomic DNA by means of the immunoSEQ Assay, a bias-controlled multiplex PCR. The authors' analysis ran thus. The number of nucleated cells in each sample was estimated from the amplification of reference gene primers within the assay. Sequence reads were collapsed and filtered to measure the absolute abundance of every unique TCRbeta CDR3 rearrangement. For each sample, productive Simpson clonality was calculated as the square root of Simpson's diversity index over productive rearrangements. The table comes from immuneACCESS by way of TCRdb, which keeps in-frame sequences with V and J called. Part of the clones is missing from these tables; in studies checked, under half for an unresolved V gene and the rest for unknown reasons. V, J and clone size were drawn from that table, and D and trimming were deduced from the DNA. The sample has around 260,000 clones on record, approximately 91% of them singletons. Around 0.67% of the sample is held by the ten biggest clonotypes.

Whole blood was collected in K2EDTA tubes by collaborating institutions according to the institutions' own protocols. Collaborator samples were shipped for TCRbeta analysis as frozen whole blood, isolated PBMCs, or DNA extracted from either sample type. General conclusions and limits of the study: How much clinical and demographic metadata was included differed by source and by participant, and the metadata was provided uncurated.

Here the chain combines TRBV19 and TRBJ1-1, with 9 middle bases fitting TRBD1. The sequencing input was peripheral blood. The source of this sequence is a human donor in a cohort sampled during active COVID-19. The bases are TGTGCCAGTAGAGGGGGCCACCCCGGGACAGGGGAAGCTTTCTTT. This translates into CASRGGHPGTGEAFF.